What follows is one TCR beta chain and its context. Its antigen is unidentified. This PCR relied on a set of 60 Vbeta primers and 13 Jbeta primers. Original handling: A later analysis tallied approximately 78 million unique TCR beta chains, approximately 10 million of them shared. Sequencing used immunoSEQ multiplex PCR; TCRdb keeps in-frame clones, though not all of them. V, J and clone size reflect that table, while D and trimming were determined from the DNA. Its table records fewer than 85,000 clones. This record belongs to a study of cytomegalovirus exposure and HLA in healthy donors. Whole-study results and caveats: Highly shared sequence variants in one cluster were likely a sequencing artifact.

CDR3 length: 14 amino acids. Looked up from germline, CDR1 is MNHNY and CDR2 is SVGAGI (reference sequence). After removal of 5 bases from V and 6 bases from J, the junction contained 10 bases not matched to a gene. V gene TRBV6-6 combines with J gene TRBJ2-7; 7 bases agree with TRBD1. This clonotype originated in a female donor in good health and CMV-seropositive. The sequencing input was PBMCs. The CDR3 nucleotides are TGTGCCAGCAGTCCAACACAGGGGCTCATCGAGCAGTACTTC. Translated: CASSPTQGLIEQYF.